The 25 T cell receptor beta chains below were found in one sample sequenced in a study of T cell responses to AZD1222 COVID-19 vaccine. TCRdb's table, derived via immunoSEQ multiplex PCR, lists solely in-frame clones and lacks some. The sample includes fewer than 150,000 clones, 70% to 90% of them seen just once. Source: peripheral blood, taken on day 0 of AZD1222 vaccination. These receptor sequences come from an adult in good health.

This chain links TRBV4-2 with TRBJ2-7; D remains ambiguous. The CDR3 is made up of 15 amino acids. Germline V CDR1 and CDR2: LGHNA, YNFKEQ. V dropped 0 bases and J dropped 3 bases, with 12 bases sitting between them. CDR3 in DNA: TGTGCCAGCAGCCAAGAAGGCCCCCGTATCTACGAGCAGTACTTC. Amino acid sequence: CASSQEGPRIYEQYF.

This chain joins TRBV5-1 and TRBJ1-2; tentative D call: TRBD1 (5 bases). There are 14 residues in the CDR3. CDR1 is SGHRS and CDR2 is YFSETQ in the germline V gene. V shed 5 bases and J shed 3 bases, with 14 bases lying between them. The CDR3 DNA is TGCGCCAGCAGAAGGGGTTACGGCGACTATGGCTACACCTTC. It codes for CASRRGYGDYGYTF.

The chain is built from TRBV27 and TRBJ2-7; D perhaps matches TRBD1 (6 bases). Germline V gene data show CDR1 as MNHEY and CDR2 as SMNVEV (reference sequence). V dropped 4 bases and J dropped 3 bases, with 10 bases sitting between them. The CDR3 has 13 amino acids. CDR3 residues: CASSSGDNYEQYF. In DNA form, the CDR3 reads TGTGCCAGCAGTTCCGGGGACAACTACGAGCAGTACTTC.

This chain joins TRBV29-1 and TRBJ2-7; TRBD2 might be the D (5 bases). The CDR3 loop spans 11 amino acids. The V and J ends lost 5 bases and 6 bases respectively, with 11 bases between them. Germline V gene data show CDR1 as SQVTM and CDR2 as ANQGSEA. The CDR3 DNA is TGCAGCGTTAGGACTGGAAGCGAGCAGTACTTC. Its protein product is CSVRTGSEQYF.

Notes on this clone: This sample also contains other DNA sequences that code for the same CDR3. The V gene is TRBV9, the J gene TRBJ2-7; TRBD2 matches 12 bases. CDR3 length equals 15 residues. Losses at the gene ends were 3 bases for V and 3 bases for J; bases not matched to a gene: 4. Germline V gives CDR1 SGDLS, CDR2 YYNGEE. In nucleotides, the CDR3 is TGTGCCAGCAGCGAAGGACTAGCGGGAAACTACGAGCAGTACTTC. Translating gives CASSEGLAGNYEQYF.

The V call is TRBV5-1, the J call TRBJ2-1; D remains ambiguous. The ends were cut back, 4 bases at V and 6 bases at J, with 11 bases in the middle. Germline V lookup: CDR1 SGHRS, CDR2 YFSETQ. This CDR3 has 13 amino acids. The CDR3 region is CASSPVVANEQFF. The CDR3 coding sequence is TGCGCCAGCAGCCCAGTGGTGGCCAATGAGCAGTTCTTC.

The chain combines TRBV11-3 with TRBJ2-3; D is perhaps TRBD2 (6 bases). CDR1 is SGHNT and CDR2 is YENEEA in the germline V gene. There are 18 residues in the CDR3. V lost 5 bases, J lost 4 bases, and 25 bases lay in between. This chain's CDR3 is CASSPRAGTGSGADTQYF. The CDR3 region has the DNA TGTGCCAGCAGCCCCCGGGCGGGGACGGGTAGCGGTGCAGATACGCAGTATTTT.

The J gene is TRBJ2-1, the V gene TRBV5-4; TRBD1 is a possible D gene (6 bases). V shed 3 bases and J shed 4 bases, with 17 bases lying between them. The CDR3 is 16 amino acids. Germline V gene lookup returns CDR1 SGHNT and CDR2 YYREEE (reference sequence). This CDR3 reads CASSSSFGTNYNEQFF. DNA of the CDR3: TGTGCCAGCAGCTCATCTTTCGGGACAAATTACAATGAGCAGTTCTTC. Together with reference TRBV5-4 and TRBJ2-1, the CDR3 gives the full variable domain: ETGVTQSPTHLIKTRGQQVTLRCSSQSGHNTVSWYQQALGQGPQFIFQYYREEENGRGNFPPRFSGLQFPNYSSELNVNALELDDSALYLCASSSSFGTNYNEQFFGPGTRLTVL.

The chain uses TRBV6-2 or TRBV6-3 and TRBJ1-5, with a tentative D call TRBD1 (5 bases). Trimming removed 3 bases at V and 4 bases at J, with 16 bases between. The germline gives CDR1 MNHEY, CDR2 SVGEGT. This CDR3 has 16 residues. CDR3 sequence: CASSYNPVGANQPQHF. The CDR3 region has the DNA TGTGCCAGCAGTTATAATCCGGTAGGGGCTAATCAGCCCCAGCATTTT.

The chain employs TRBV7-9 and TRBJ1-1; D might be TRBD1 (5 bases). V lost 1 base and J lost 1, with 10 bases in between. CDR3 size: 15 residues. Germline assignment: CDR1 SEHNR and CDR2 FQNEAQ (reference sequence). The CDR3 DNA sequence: TGTGCCAGCAGCTTAGACCACACAGGGAACACTGAAGCTTTCTTT. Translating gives CASSLDHTGNTEAFF.

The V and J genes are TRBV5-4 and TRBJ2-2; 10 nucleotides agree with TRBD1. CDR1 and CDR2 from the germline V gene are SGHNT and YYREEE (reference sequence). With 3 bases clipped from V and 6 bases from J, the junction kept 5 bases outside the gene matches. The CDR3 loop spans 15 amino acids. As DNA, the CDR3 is TGTGCCAGCAGCTCCGGGACAGGGGATCCCGGGGAGCTGTTTTTT. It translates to CASSSGTGDPGELFF.

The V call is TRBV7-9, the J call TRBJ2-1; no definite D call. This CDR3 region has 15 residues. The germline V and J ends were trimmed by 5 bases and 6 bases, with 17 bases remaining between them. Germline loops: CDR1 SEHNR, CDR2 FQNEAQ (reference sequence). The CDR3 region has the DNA TGTGCCAGCAGCCTATCAGAGATGTCTTCCAATGAGCAGTTCTTC. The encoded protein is CASSLSEMSSNEQFF.

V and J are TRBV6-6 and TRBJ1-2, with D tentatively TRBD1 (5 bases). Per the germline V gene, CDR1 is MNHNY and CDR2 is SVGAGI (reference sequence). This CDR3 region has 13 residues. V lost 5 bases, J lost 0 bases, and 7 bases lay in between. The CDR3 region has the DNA TGTGCCAGCAGTCCAGGGACTAACTATGGCTACACCTTC. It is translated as CASSPGTNYGYTF.

CDR3 sequence reads: CASSYLGTGVPYGYTF. CDR3 DNA sequence: TGTGCCAGCAGTTACCTCGGGACAGGGGTACCCTATGGCTACACCTTC. The chain is built from TRBV6-2 or TRBV6-3 and TRBJ1-2; 10 nucleotides line up with TRBD1. The CDR3 spans 16 residues. The V gene end was trimmed by 2 bases and the J gene end by 4 bases; junction bases not matched to a gene: 7. The V gene's germline CDR1 is MNHEY and CDR2 SVGEGT.

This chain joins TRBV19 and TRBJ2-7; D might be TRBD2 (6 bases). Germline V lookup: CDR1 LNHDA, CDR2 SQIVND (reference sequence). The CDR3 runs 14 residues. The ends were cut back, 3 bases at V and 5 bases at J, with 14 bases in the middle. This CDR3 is CASSITTSFHEQYF. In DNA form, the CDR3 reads TGTGCCAGTAGTATCACTACTAGCTTTCACGAGCAGTACTTC.

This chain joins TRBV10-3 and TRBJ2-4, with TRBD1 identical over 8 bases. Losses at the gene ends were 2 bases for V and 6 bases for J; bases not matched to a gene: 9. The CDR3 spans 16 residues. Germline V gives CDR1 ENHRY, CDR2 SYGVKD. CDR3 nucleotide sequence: TGTGCCATCAGTGAGGCCCTGACAGGGGAGGCAAACATTCAGTACTTC. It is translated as CAISEALTGEANIQYF.

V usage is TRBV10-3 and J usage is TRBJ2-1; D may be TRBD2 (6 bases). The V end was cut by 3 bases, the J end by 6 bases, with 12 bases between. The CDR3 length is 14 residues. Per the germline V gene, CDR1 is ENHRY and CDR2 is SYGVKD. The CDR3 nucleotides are TGTGCCATCAGTGATCTAGCGAGGGGCAATGAGCAGTTCTTC. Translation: CAISDLARGNEQFF.

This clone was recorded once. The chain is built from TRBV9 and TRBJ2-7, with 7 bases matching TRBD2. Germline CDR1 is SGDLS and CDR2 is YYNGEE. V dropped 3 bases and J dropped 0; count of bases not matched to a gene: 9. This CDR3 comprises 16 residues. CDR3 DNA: TGTGCCAGCAGCGAACACCTAGCGGCAAGCTCCTACGAGCAGTACTTC. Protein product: CASSEHLAASSYEQYF. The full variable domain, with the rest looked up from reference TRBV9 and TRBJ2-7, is DSGVTQTPKHLITATGQRVTLRCSPRSGDLSVYWYQQSLDQGLQFLIQYYNGEERAKGNILERFSAQQFPDLHSELNLSSLELGDSALYFCASSEHLAASSYEQYFGPGTRLTVT.

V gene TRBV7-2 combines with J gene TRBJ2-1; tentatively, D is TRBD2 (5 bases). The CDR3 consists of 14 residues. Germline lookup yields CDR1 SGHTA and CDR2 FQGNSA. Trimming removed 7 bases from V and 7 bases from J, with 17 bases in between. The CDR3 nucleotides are TGTGCCAGCACCCTCATCAGAGGGAGAAATGAGCAGTTCTTC. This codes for CASTLIRGRNEQFF.

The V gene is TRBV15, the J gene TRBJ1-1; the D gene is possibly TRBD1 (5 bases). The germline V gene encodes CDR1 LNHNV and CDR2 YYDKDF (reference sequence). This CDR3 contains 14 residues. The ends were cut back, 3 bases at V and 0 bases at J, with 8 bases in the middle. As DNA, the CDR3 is TGTGCCACCAGCAGGGGGACGGTGAACACTGAAGCTTTCTTT. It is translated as CATSRGTVNTEAFF.

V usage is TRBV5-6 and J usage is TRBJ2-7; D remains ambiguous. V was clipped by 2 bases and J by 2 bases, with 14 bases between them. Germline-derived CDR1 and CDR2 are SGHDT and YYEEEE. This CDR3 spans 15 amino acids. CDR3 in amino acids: CASSFSFTSTYEQYF. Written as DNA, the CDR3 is TGTGCCAGCAGCTTCAGTTTCACCTCCACCTACGAGCAGTACTTC.

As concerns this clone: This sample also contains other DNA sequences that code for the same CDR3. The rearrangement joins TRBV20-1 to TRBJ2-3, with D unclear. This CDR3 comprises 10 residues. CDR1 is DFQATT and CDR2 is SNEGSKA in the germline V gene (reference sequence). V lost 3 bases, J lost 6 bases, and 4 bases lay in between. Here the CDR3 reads CSARADTQYF. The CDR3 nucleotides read TGCAGTGCTAGGGCTGATACGCAGTATTTT.

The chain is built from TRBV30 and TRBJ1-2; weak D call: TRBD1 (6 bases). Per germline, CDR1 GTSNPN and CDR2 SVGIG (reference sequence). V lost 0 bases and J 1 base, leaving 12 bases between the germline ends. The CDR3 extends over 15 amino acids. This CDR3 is CAWSVRTQGNYGYTF. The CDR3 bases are TGTGCCTGGAGTGTACGAACACAGGGTAACTATGGCTACACCTTC.

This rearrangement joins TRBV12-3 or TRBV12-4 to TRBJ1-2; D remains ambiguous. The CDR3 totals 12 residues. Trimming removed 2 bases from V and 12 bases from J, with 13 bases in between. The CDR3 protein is CASSLRVGANTF. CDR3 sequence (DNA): TGTGCCAGCAGTTTACGGGTGGGCGCAAACACCTTC.

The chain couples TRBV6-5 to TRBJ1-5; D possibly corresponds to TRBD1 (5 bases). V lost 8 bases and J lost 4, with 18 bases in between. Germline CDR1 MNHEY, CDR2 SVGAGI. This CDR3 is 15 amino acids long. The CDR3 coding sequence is TGTGCCAGCCAGGCGGGACCCCTCCCTAATCAGCCCCAGCATTTT. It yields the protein CASQAGPLPNQPQHF.